This T cell receptor (beta chain) is drawn from a study of blood T cell repertoires in COVID-19. The age range of participants was about 18 to 95 years, with residence in around 22 US areas. People in the exposed group encountered a COVID-19 case within 2 weeks before entering the study. Using immunoSEQ multiplex PCR, the repertoire was profiled, and TCRdb retains in-frame clones only, with some absent. The sample has 320,000 or so clones, 85% seen once. CDR1 is SGHAT, CDR2 FQNNGV, per germline. Between the trimmed V and J ends, which lost 5 bases and 4 bases, there was a span of 11 bases. The CDR3 is 13 residues long.

J is TRBJ1-2 and V is TRBV11-2; D call uncertain. The sample consisted of PBMCs or T cells enriched from blood (not recorded which). The TCR comes from a woman younger than 45 who had been exposed to COVID-19. CDR3 sequence reads: CASSLLRGYGYTF. DNA of the CDR3: TGTGCCAGCAGCCTTCTCCGCGGCTATGGCTACACCTTC.